This T cell receptor (beta chain) was sequenced during a study of blood T cell repertoires in COVID-19. CDR3 length: 18 residues. Deletions cut 1 base from V and 2 bases from J, with 20 bases between. As processed by the authors: Reference gene primer amplification gave estimated nucleated cell counts. Assay: immunoSEQ multiplex PCR; the TCRdb copy retains only in-frame clones and omits some. Clone size and V and J calls were adopted from that table, with D and trimming inferred from the DNA. The data contain about 46,000 clones, approximately 88% of them seen just once; the ten biggest clones take up roughly 13%.

This TCR derives from a human donor with active COVID-19. The donor label of this sample is uncertain. The sample consisted of peripheral blood. J is TRBJ2-5 and V is TRBV6-7; possibly TRBD1 for D (8 bases). TRBV6-7 is an open reading frame, and its role is uncertain. The CDR3 nucleotides are TGTGCCAGCAGTTACTGCGCGGACAGGGCGGGGGAACAAGAGACCCAGTACTTC. As protein: CASSYCADRAGEQETQYF.